A single T cell receptor (beta chain) is shown here with its context. Data came from immunoSEQ multiplex PCR; TCRdb stores just in-frame clones and leaves some out. The sample carries approximately 210,000 clones, 91% recorded once. The CDR3 extends over 11 amino acids. Per the germline V gene, CDR1 is SQVTM and CDR2 is ANQGSEA. Losses at the gene ends were 8 bases for V and 9 bases for J; bases not matched to a gene: 9. This sample was included in a study of control samples from healthy donors and cancer patients. Input material: blood. This chain joins TRBV29-1 and TRBJ1-1; 7 nucleotides align to TRBD1. This TCR derives from a young man in good health. In DNA, the CDR3 is TGCAGCACAATAAGACAGGGACAAGCTTTCTTT. Translation: CSTIRQGQAFF.